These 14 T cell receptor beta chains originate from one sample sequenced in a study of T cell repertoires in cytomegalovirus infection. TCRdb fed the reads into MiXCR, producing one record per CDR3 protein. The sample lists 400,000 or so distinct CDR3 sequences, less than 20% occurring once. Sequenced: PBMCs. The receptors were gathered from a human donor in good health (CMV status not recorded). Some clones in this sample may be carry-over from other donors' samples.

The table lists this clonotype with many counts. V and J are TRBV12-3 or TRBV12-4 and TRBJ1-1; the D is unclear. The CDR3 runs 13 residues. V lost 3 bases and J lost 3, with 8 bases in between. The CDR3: CASSLEPDTEAFF. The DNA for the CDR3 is TGTGCCAGCAGTTTGGAGCCCGACACTGAAGCTTTCTTT.

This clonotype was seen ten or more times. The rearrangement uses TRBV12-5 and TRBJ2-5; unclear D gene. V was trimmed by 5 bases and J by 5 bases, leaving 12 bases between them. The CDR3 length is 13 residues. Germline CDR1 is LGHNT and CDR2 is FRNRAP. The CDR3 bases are TGTGCTAGTGGTGCCATGACTGGCGAGACCCAGTACTTC. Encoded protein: CASGAMTGETQYF.

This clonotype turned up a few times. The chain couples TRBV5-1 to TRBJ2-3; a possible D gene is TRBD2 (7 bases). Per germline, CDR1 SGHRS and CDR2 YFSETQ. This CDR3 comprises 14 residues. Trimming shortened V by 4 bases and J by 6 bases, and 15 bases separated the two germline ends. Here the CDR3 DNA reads TGCGCCAGCAGCCTCGGGGGGCGCCGGGATACGCAGTATTTT. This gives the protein CASSLGGRRDTQYF.

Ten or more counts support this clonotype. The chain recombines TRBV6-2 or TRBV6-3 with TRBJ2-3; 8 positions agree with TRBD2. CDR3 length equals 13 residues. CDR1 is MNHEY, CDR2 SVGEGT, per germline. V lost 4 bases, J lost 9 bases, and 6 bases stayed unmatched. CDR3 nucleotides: TGTGCCAGCAGTTTTCATCCTAGCGGGACGCAGTATTTT. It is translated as CASSFHPSGTQYF.

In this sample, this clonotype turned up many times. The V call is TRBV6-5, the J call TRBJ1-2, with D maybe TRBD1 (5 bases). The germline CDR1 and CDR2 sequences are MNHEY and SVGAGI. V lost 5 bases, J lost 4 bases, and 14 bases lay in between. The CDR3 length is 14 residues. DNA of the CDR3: TGTGCCAGCAGTACGGGACGGACGGGCTATGGCTACACCTTC. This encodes CASSTGRTGYGYTF.

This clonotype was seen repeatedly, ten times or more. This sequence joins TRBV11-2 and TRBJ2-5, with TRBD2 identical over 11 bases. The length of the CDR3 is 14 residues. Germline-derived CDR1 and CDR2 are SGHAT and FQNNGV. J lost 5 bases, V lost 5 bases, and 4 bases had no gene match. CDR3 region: CASSPTSGTETQYF. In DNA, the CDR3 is TGTGCCAGCAGCCCGACTAGCGGGACGGAGACCCAGTACTTC.

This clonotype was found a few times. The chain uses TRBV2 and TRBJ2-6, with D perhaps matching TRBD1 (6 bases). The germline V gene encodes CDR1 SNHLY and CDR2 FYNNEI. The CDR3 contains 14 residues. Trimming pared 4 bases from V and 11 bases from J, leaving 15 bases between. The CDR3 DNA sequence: TGTGCCAGCAGTGGCCTCGGGACACCCGACGTCCTGACTTTC. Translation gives CASSGLGTPDVLTF.

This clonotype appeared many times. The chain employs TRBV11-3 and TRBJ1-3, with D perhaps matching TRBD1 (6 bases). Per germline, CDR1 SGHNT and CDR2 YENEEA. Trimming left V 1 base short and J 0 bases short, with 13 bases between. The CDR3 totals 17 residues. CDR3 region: CASSLGRDTSSGNTIYF. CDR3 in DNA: TGTGCCAGCAGCTTAGGACGGGACACGAGCTCTGGAAACACCATATATTTT.

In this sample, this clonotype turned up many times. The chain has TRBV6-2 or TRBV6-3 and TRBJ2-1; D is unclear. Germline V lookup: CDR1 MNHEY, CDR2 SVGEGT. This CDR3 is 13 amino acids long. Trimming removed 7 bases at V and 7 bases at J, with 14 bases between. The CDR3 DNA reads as TGTGCCAGCAATTGGGATCAAGTGAATGAGCAGTTCTTC. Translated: CASNWDQVNEQFF.

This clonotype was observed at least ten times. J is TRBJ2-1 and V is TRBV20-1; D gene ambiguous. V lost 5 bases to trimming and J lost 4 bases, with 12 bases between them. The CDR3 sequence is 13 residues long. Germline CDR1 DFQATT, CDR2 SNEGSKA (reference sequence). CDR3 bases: TGCAGTGCTCCTAGGACCCCATACAATGAGCAGTTCTTC. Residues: CSAPRTPYNEQFF.

The CDR3 loop is CASSTDGAAFEQYF. CDR3 nucleotides: TGTGCCAGTAGTACAGATGGGGCCGCCTTCGAGCAGTACTTC. V gene TRBV19 combines with J gene TRBJ2-7; maybe TRBD1 (5 bases). This CDR3 spans 14 amino acids. Germline V gives CDR1 LNHDA, CDR2 SQIVND (reference sequence). The V gene lost 4 bases and the J gene lost 6 bases, with 16 bases spanning the gap.

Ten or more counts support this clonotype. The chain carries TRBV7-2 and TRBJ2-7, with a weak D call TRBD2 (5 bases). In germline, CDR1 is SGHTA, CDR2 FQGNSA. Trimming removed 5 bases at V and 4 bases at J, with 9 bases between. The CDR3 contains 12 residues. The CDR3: CASSRRAYEQYF. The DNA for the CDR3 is TGTGCCAGCAGCCGGCGGGCGTACGAGCAGTACTTC.

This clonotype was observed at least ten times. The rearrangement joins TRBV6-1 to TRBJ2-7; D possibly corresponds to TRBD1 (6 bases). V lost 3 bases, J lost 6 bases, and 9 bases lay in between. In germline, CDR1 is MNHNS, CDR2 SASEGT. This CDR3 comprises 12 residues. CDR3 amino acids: CASSDVGAEQYF. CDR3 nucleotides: TGTGCCAGCAGTGATGTGGGGGCCGAGCAGTACTTC.

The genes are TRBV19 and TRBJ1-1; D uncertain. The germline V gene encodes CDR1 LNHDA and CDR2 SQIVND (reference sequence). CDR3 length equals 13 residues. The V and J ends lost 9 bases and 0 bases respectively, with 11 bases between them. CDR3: CASHQTVNTEAFF. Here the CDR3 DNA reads TGTGCCAGCCATCAGACGGTGAACACTGAAGCTTTCTTT.